One and the same sample provided the 18 T cell receptor beta chains below, sequenced in a study of blood T cell repertoires in COVID-19 (dated by TCRdb to 2019 to 2021). The library was prepared using the immunoSEQ multiplex PCR assay. Here the immuneACCESS table is served through TCRdb, limited to in-frame sequences with V and J called. Missing clones are a known gap in these copies; in checked studies unresolved V genes cover under half, and the rest lacks a known reason. In all, the sample holds under 70,000 clones, and around 89% of those were seen once. About 13% of the sample is held by the ten biggest clonotypes. Sequencing input: peripheral blood. These TCRs come from a man aged 60-69 years with active COVID-19.

The chain recombines TRBV30 with TRBJ2-5; D perhaps matches TRBD2 (6 bases). There are 12 residues in the CDR3. Germline-derived CDR1 and CDR2 are GTSNPN and SVGIG (reference sequence). V was cut by 1 base and J by 3 bases, with 6 bases left in between. CDR3 in DNA: TGTGCCTGGAGTGCGGGAGAAGAGACCCAGTACTTC. This sequence encodes CAWSAGEETQYF.

The chain uses TRBV7-2 and TRBJ2-5; tentatively, D is TRBD2 (6 bases). Germline values: CDR1 SGHTA, CDR2 FQGNSA. CDR3 length: 16 amino acids. Deletions cut 5 bases from V and 6 bases from J, with 22 bases between. The CDR3 region is CASSIVGTSLFQTQYF. In DNA form, the CDR3 reads TGTGCCAGCAGCATAGTCGGAACTAGCCTTTTCCAGACCCAGTACTTC.

This clone was recorded once. Written as DNA, the CDR3 is TGCGCCAGCAGCCAAGATAACGGGGGTGCTAATGAAAAACTGTTTTTT. This gives the protein CASSQDNGGANEKLFF. The chain has TRBV4-3 and TRBJ1-4; perhaps TRBD1 as D (5 bases). Trimming pared 0 bases from V and 3 bases from J, leaving 11 bases between. CDR1 is LGHNA and CDR2 is YSLEER in the germline V gene. The CDR3 runs to 16 residues.

This clone occurred once. The gene calls are TRBV30 and TRBJ1-6, with 8 bases that match TRBD1. The ends lost 4 bases at V and 5 bases at J; junction bases unmatched: 13. This CDR3 comprises 17 residues. In germline, CDR1 is GTSNPN, CDR2 SVGIG (reference sequence). CDR3 coding DNA: TGTGCCTGGACCCTTACAAGGACAGGGCGTAATAATTCACCCCTCCACTTT. Its protein product is CAWTLTRTGRNNSPLHF.

The rearrangement joins TRBV18 to TRBJ2-7, with D possibly matching TRBD2 (6 bases). The CDR3 is 14 amino acids. Trimming stripped 4 bases from V and 7 bases from J, with 17 bases between. Germline-derived CDR1 and CDR2 are KGHSH and LQKENI. The DNA of the CDR3 is TGTGCCAGCTCACAAGGAGGGGCGAGAGGGGAGCAGTACTTC. Translated, it gives CASSQGGARGEQYF.

CDR3 coding DNA: TGTGCCAGCAGTTACTTGCAGGGAACCTACGAGCAGTACTTC. This translates into CASSYLQGTYEQYF. The chain carries TRBV6-2 or TRBV6-3 and TRBJ2-7, with D possibly being TRBD1 (5 bases). The V end was cut by 1 base, the J end by 2 bases, with 9 bases between. The CDR3 is made up of 14 amino acids. Looked up from germline, CDR1 is MNHEY and CDR2 is SVGEGT.

This sequence joins TRBV10-1 and TRBJ1-3; D not resolved. Trimming took 6 bases from V and 0 from J, leaving 18 bases between them. The V gene's germline CDR1 is WNHNN and CDR2 SYGVQD (reference sequence). The CDR3 consists of 17 residues. DNA for the CDR3: TGCGCCAGCAGGAGGGAAAGAGGGTCCCACTCTGGAAACACCATATATTTT. It codes for CASRRERGSHSGNTIYF.

This chain joins TRBV29-1 and TRBJ2-4; 8 nucleotides align to TRBD1. The CDR3 spans 11 residues. Germline V gives CDR1 SQVTM, CDR2 ANQGSEA. After removal of 5 bases from V and 9 bases from J, the junction contained 3 bases not matched to a gene. CDR3 DNA sequence: TGCAGCGTTCGGACAGGGAGCATTCAGTACTTC. It yields the protein CSVRTGSIQYF.

The CDR3 DNA reads TGTGCCATCAGTGTAGGAGCGCTCGACACAGATACGCAGTATTTT. Residues: CAISVGALDTDTQYF. The chain couples TRBV10-3 to TRBJ2-3; D remains ambiguous. Germline values: CDR1 ENHRY, CDR2 SYGVKD. Trimming stripped 4 bases from V and 2 bases from J, with 13 bases between. CDR3 length equals 15 residues.

V gene TRBV19 combines with J gene TRBJ1-4, with D perhaps TRBD1 (6 bases). V dropped 5 bases and J dropped 8 bases, with 15 bases sitting between them. The germline V gene encodes CDR1 LNHDA and CDR2 SQIVND (reference sequence). The CDR3 covers 14 residues. DNA for the CDR3: TGTGCCAGTAGTGGGGGCGGTTTGCGGGAAAAACTGTTTTTT. As protein: CASSGGGLREKLFF.

The chain employs TRBV3-1 (or the pseudogene TRBV3-2) and TRBJ1-1, with 8 positions matching TRBD1. Looked up from germline, CDR1 is LGHDT and CDR2 is YNNKEL (reference sequence). The CDR3 is made up of 13 amino acids. With 6 bases clipped from V and 6 bases from J, the junction kept 6 bases outside the gene matches. In nucleotides, the CDR3 is TGTGCCAGCAGTTCAGGGGGCGGGTCTGAAGCTTTCTTT. This gives the protein CASSSGGGSEAFF.

The V call is TRBV5-1, the J call TRBJ2-3; 9 positions match TRBD2. The CDR3 length is 16 residues. Germline V CDR1 and CDR2: SGHRS, YFSETQ. The V gene end was trimmed by 3 bases and the J gene end by 6 bases; junction bases not matched to a gene: 11. Written as DNA, the CDR3 is TGCGCCAGCAGCTACGGAGCGGGAGGACTAGAGGATACGCAGTATTTT. Encoded protein: CASSYGAGGLEDTQYF.

The chain uses TRBV10-3 and TRBJ1-2; 10 bases map to TRBD1. CDR1 is ENHRY and CDR2 is SYGVKD in the germline V gene. The CDR3 is 14 residues long. The trim removed 7 bases at V and 0 bases at J, leaving 2 bases unmatched. CDR3 sequence reads: CAITGTGANYGYTF. In nucleotides, the CDR3 is TGTGCCATCACCGGGACAGGGGCTAACTATGGCTACACCTTC.

The chain carries TRBV6-2 or TRBV6-3 and TRBJ2-7, with TRBD2 matching 7 bases. The CDR3 is 15 residues long. With 0 bases clipped from V and 3 bases from J, the junction kept 5 bases outside the gene matches. Germline lookup yields CDR1 MNHEY and CDR2 SVGEGT. CDR3 DNA sequence: TGTGCCAGCAGTTACTCGAGACTAGCCAGCTACGAGCAGTACTTC. The encoded protein is CASSYSRLASYEQYF.

The chain links TRBV5-4 to TRBJ2-2; a possible D gene is TRBD2 (6 bases). The germline V gene encodes CDR1 SGHNT and CDR2 YYREEE (reference sequence). The CDR3 is made up of 13 amino acids. V was shortened by 9 bases and J by 7 bases, with 16 bases between the two germline ends. The DNA of the CDR3 is TGTGCCACCGGGGCGGGGCCTCACGGGGAGCTGTTTTTT. Residues: CATGAGPHGELFF.

This clone occurred a few times. V is TRBV7-9 and J is TRBJ2-1; D unresolved. Germline V gene sequence: CDR1 SEHNR, CDR2 FQNEAQ (reference sequence). The CDR3 totals 15 residues. Between the trimmed V and J ends, which lost 2 bases and 7 bases, there was a span of 15 bases. In DNA, the CDR3 is TGTGCCAGCAGCTTACCCCCGAGGCTCGGGAATGAGCAGTTCTTC. It codes for CASSLPPRLGNEQFF.

The chain combines TRBV19 with TRBJ2-7, with TRBD1 identical over 7 bases. Germline V lookup: CDR1 LNHDA, CDR2 SQIVND (reference sequence). The trim removed 6 bases at V and 2 bases at J, leaving 4 bases unmatched. The CDR3 is 13 residues long. CDR3 protein: CASRSQGAYEQYF. The CDR3 DNA sequence: TGTGCCAGTAGGTCTCAGGGGGCCTACGAGCAGTACTTC.

V gene TRBV24-1 combines with J gene TRBJ2-2; a weak D match, TRBD1 (6 bases). CDR1 KGHDR and CDR2 SFDVKD come from the germline V gene. V was pared by 3 bases and J by 6 bases, with 13 bases between. CDR3 length equals 15 residues. CDR3 loop: CATSDKPGHSGELFF. Written as DNA, the CDR3 is TGTGCCACCAGTGATAAACCGGGACACTCCGGGGAGCTGTTTTTT.